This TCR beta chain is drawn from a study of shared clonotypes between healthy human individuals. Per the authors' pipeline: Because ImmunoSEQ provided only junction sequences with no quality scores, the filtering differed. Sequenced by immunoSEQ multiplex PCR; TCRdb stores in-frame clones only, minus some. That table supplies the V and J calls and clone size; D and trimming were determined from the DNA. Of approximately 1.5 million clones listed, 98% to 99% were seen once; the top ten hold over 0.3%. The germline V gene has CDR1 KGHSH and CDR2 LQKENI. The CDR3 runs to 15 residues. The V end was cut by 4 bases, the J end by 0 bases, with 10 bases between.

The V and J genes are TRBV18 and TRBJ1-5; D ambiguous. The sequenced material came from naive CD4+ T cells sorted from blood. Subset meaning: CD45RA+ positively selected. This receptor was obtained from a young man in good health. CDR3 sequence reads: CASSLSGHSNQPQHF. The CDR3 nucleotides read TGTGCCAGCTCACTGTCGGGTCATAGCAATCAGCCCCAGCATTTT.